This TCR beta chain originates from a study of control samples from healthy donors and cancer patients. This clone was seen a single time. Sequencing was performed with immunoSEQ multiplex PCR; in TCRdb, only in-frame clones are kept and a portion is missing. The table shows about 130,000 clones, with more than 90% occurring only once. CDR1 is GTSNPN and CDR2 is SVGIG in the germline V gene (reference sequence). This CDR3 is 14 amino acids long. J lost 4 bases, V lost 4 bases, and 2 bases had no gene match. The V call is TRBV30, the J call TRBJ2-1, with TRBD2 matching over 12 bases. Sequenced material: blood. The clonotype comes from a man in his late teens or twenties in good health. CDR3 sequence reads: CAWTSGGGYNEQFF. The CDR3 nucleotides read TGTGCCTGGACTAGCGGGGGGGGATACAATGAGCAGTTCTTC.